Each of the 14 T cell receptor beta chains below was sequenced from the same sample in a study of OX40 agonist ivuxolimab in advanced cancers. The table came from immunoSEQ multiplex PCR; TCRdb's copy has only in-frame clones and leaves some out. The sample carries tens of thousands of clones, over 80% recorded once. Sequenced material: CD4+ or CD8+ T cells sorted from blood, taken in a trial of the OX40 agonist ivuxolimab. These receptors originate from an adult with an advanced solid tumor such as melanoma, head and neck, liver or kidney cancer.

The chain carries TRBV2 and TRBJ1-1; no reliable D call. This CDR3 spans 16 amino acids. With 0 bases removed from V and 1 base from J, the gap between germline ends came to 12 bases. Germline assignment: CDR1 SNHLY and CDR2 FYNNEI. The DNA for the CDR3 is TGTGCCAGCAGTGAAGCAGAAAAACCCCCGAACACTGAAGCTTTCTTT. It translates to CASSEAEKPPNTEAFF.

The chain combines TRBV5-1 with TRBJ2-5, with a possible D match to TRBD2 (6 bases). The CDR3 is 15 residues long. Deletions cut 5 bases from V and 3 bases from J, with 17 bases between. CDR1 is SGHRS and CDR2 is YFSETQ in the germline V gene. CDR3 residues: CASSFFPGEEETQYF. CDR3 DNA sequence: TGCGCCAGCAGTTTTTTTCCGGGAGAGGAAGAGACCCAGTACTTC.

The chain carries TRBV6-1 and TRBJ1-6; 8 bases are a match to TRBD1. V shed 5 bases, J shed 8 bases, and the junction held 5 bases outside the gene matches. This CDR3 spans 14 amino acids. CDR1 MNHNS and CDR2 SASEGT come from the germline V gene. CDR3 sequence (DNA): TGTGCCAGCAGTAGACAGGGGAGCGATTCACCCCTCCACTTT. As protein: CASSRQGSDSPLHF.

The rearrangement uses TRBV6-5 and TRBJ1-2; 7 positions agree with TRBD1. The CDR3 sequence is 14 residues long. Germline V gene lookup returns CDR1 MNHEY and CDR2 SVGAGI. J lost 0 bases, V lost 5 bases, and 3 bases had no gene match. The CDR3 DNA reads TGTGCCAGCAGTCGAGGACAGGCTAACTATGGCTACACCTTC. It translates to CASSRGQANYGYTF.

The chain links TRBV5-1 to TRBJ1-1; the D gene is possibly TRBD1 (6 bases). This CDR3 has 14 residues. Germline V gives CDR1 SGHRS, CDR2 YFSETQ. V was cut by 0 bases and J by 2 bases, with 8 bases left in between. The CDR3 nucleotides are TGCGCCAGCAGCTTGGCGGGACACAACACTGAAGCTTTCTTT. It encodes CASSLAGHNTEAFF.

The sample holds one count of this clone. The chain recombines TRBV9 with TRBJ1-4; D is unresolved. The CDR3 is 18 residues long. Trimming cost V 2 bases and J 0 bases, with 17 bases left between them. Germline V gene data show CDR1 as SGDLS and CDR2 as YYNGEE. The chain's CDR3 is CASSVHSVGDSTNEKLFF. In DNA, the CDR3 is TGTGCCAGCAGCGTTCATTCCGTGGGTGACTCAACTAATGAAAAACTGTTTTTT.

The rearrangement uses TRBV6-5 and TRBJ2-7, with TRBD1 matching over 8 bases. Trimming removed 4 bases from V and 9 bases from J; junction bases left unmatched: 14. CDR3 length: 15 amino acids. Looked up from germline, CDR1 is MNHEY and CDR2 is SVGAGI. The CDR3 DNA reads as TGTGCCAGCAGTTCCTCCGGGACAGGCCGATATGGGCAGTACTTC. Encoded protein: CASSSSGTGRYGQYF.

The chain recombines TRBV14 with TRBJ2-1; TRBD1 might be the D (6 bases). V lost 3 bases and J 2 bases, leaving 11 bases between the germline ends. This CDR3 is 15 amino acids long. CDR1 is SGHDN, CDR2 FVKESK, per germline. This CDR3 is CASSHPGVPYNEQFF. In nucleotides, the CDR3 is TGTGCCAGCAGCCACCCAGGGGTCCCCTACAATGAGCAGTTCTTC.

The rearrangement links TRBV4-3 to TRBJ2-3; either TRBD1 or TRBD2 may supply D (5 bases each). CDR1 is LGHNA, CDR2 YSLEER, per germline. V was cut by 1 base and J by 6 bases, with 17 bases left in between. CDR3 length: 16 amino acids. CDR3: CASSQGIGAMGDTQYF. The DNA of the CDR3 is TGCGCCAGCAGCCAAGGCATCGGGGCCATGGGGGATACGCAGTATTTT.

The genes are TRBV19 and TRBJ2-3; no clear D gene. The V end was cut by 1 base, the J end by 2 bases, with 7 bases between. CDR1 is LNHDA and CDR2 is SQIVND in the germline V gene (reference sequence). This CDR3 is built from 14 residues. The CDR3 protein is CASSIALPTDTQYF. The CDR3 DNA follows: TGTGCCAGTAGTATAGCTCTTCCCACAGATACGCAGTATTTT.

The chain has TRBV11-3 and TRBJ2-3; weak D call: TRBD1 (6 bases). V was clipped by 2 bases and J by 4 bases, with 16 bases between them. CDR1 and CDR2 from the germline V gene are SGHNT and YENEEA. CDR3 length: 16 amino acids. Here the CDR3 DNA reads TGTGCCAGCAGCTTACTAGCACAGGGTGGCGCAGATACGCAGTATTTT. Amino acids: CASSLLAQGGADTQYF.

The rearrangement links TRBV11-2 to TRBJ2-2; D is possibly TRBD1 (6 bases). Deletions cut 2 bases from V and 0 bases from J, with 13 bases between. The CDR3 spans 17 residues. CDR1 is SGHAT and CDR2 is FQNNGV in the germline V gene. The CDR3 DNA is TGTGCCAGCAGCTTATCGGGGCGACAGGCGAACACCGGGGAGCTGTTTTTT. It translates to CASSLSGRQANTGELFF.

This clone was detected once. The chain uses TRBV15 and TRBJ2-2; TRBD2 matches at 9 bases. Germline CDR1 and CDR2: LNHNV and YYDKDF (reference sequence). The V gene end was trimmed by 5 bases and the J gene end by 9 bases; junction bases not matched to a gene: 16. The CDR3 sequence is 17 residues long. The CDR3 loop reads CATSRSAGGQSNRELFF. As DNA, the CDR3 is TGTGCCACCAGCCGATCCGCGGGGGGGCAAAGCAATCGGGAGCTGTTTTTT.

The rearrangement links TRBV28 to TRBJ1-2; D remains ambiguous. The CDR3 consists of 14 residues. Germline values: CDR1 MDHEN, CDR2 SYDVKM. Trimming pared 5 bases from V and 2 bases from J, leaving 12 bases between. The CDR3 sequence is CASSLTVTNYGYTF. In DNA form, the CDR3 reads TGTGCCAGCAGTCTCACAGTTACAAACTATGGCTACACCTTC.